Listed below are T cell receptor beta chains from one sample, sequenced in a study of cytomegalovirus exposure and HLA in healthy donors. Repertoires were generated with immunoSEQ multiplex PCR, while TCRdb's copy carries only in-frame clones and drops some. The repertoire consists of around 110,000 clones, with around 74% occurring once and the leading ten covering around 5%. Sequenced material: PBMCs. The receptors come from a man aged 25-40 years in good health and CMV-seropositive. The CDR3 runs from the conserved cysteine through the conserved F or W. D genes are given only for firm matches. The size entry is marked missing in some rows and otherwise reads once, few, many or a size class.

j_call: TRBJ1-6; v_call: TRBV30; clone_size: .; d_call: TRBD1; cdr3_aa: CAWSVGGGRHSPLHF; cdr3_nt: TGTGCCTGGAGTGTAGGAGGGGGCAGGCATTCACCCCTCCACTTT
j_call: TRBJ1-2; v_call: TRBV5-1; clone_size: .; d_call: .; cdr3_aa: CASSLALGGAWGYTF; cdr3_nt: TGCGCCAGCAGCTTGGCATTAGGGGGGGCCTGGGGCTACACCTTC
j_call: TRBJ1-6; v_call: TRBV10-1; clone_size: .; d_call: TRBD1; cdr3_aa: CASSEGQVSSPLHF; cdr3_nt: TGCGCCAGCAGTGAGGGACAGGTGTCGAGTCCCCTCCACTTT
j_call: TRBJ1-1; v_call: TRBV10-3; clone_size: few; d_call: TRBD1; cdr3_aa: CAISNYAGGNTEAFF; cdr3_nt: TGTGCCATCAGCAATTACGCAGGGGGGAACACTGAAGCTTTCTTT
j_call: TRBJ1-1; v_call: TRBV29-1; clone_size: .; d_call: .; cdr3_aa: CSALAGGGMNTEAFF; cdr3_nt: TGCAGCGCCCTAGCTGGCGGGGGCATGAACACTGAAGCTTTCTTT
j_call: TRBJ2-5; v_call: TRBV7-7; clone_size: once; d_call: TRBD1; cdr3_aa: CASSSTGGQETQYF; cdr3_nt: TGTGCCAGCAGCTCGACAGGGGGCCAAGAGACCCAGTACTTC
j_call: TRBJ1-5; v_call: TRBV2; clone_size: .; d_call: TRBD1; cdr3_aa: CAERDSSFYSNQPQHF; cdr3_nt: TGTGCCGAAAGGGACAGCAGCTTCTATAGCAATCAGCCCCAGCATTTT
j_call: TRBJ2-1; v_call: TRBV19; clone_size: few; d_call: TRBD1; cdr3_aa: CASSIGQGNEQFF; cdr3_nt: TGTGCCAGTAGTATTGGACAGGGGAATGAGCAGTTCTTC
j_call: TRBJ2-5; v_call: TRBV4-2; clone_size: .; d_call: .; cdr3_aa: CASSQDRQSQETQYF; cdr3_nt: TGTGCCAGCAGCCAAGACCGCCAGTCTCAAGAGACCCAGTACTTC
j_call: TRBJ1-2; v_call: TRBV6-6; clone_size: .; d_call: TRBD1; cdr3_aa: CASSRQGPSYGYTF; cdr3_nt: TGTGCCAGCAGCAGACAGGGTCCGAGCTATGGCTACACCTTC
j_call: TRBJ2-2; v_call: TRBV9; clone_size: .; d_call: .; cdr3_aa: CASSVSGGIAGELFF; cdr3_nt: TGTGCCAGCAGCGTATCGGGCGGGATAGCCGGGGAGCTGTTTTTT
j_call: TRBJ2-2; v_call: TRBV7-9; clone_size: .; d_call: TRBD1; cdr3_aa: CASNNDRVYTGELFF; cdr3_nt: TGTGCCAGCAACAATGACAGGGTTTACACCGGGGAGCTGTTTTTT
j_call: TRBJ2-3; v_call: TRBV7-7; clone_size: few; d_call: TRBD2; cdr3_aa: CASSPRGGPTDTQYF; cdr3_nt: TGTGCCAGCAGCCCCCGGGGGGGGCCTACAGATACGCAGTATTTT
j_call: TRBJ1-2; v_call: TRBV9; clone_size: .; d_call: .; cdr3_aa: CASSEGGGYTF; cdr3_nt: TGTGCCAGCAGCGAAGGAGGTGGCTACACCTTC